This T cell receptor beta chain was found in a study of Ad26.COV2.S vaccination and SARS-CoV-2 variants. At the level of the study: The vaccine Ad26.COV2.S was put into the muscle once, or twice with 56 days between.

Overall study results and limits: Placebo recipients showed lower spike-specific TCR breadth than vaccinees. It was found that vaccine and placebo recipients had similar non-spike TCR breadth.

On this clone: Its antigen is still unknown.

Assay: immunoSEQ multiplex PCR; the TCRdb copy retains only in-frame clones and omits some. The table records fewer than 500,000 clones, 89% of them present only once. Regarding treatment: over 15 received Ad26.COV2.S at low or high dose, single or two shots; 5 received placebo; per-sample allocation not given. Following the first vaccine or placebo injection, samples were taken on day 63. Vaccine was an Ad26 vector expressing Wuhan-strain SARS-CoV-2 spike. The germline V gene has CDR1 LGHNA and CDR2 YNFKEQ. Deletions cut 3 bases from V and 3 bases from J, with 18 bases between. The CDR3 has 16 amino acids.

The specimen comprised peripheral blood, sampled in a trial of Ad26.COV2.S vaccine versus placebo. This sequence was found in a person between 18 and 59 years old who received the Ad26.COV2.S COVID-19 vaccine or a placebo. This rearrangement joins TRBV4-2 to TRBJ2-7, with D perhaps TRBD1 or TRBD2 (6 bases each). The CDR3 DNA reads TGTGCCAGCAGCCACTCGTCGGCCGGGGGCATCTACGAGCAGTACTTC. Its translation: CASSHSSAGGIYEQYF.